The rows below give T cell receptor beta chains drawn from one sample of a study of response to subunit inactivated influenza vaccine. TCRdb itself ran the RT-PCR reads through MiXCR, one entry per CDR3 protein. Among approximately 520,000 distinct CDR3 sequences listed, about 17% were seen once. Sequenced material: CD4+ T cells sorted from PBMCs, taken roughly 24 months after vaccination. These TCRs come from a man between 50 and 70 years old who received an inactivated influenza vaccine. CDR3s leave out the opening cysteine and the closing phenylalanine or tryptophan. The order of the fields is J gene, V gene, CDR3 protein.

TRBJ1-1 TRBV12-3/TRBV12-4 ASSLLPGTTEAF
TRBJ2-1 TRBV5-1 ASSLESGVYNEQF
TRBJ2-1 TRBV6-2/TRBV6-3 ASSYVRGPYNEQF
TRBJ2-1 TRBV20-1 SANEYNEQF
TRBJ2-3 TRBV25-1 ASSPGGRGVTDTQY
TRBJ2-7 TRBV20-1 SAKDMSFYEQY
TRBJ2-1 TRBV7-3 ASSRDVTGVNEQF
TRBJ2-7 TRBV20-1 RVTAGTGYSEQY
TRBJ1-1 TRBV12-3/TRBV12-4 ASSTAGMHTEAF
TRBJ2-2 TRBV6-2/TRBV6-3 ASSSNLAAGELF
TRBJ2-7 TRBV7-8 ASSLQAGIEQY
TRBJ1-2 TRBV7-9 ASSSVLLGDSYGYT
TRBJ2-7 TRBV6-1 ASSPKTGVWYEQY
TRBJ2-5 TRBV20-1 SAGQGLAGGGGTQY
TRBJ2-1 TRBV29-1 SGLGDSLSEQF
TRBJ2-2 TRBV4-3 ASSQRTGGGPGELF
TRBJ1-5 TRBV20-1 SAKDTSNQPQH
TRBJ2-7 TRBV6-2/TRBV6-3 ASKDRGHEQY
TRBJ1-6 TRBV7-2 ASSSTGQGSYNSPLH
TRBJ2-3 TRBV6-1 ATSPGQRGVTDTQY
TRBJ1-1 TRBV11-2 ASSSGGGGITEAF
TRBJ1-1 TRBV25-1 ASSEGRGGYTEAF
TRBJ2-3 TRBV3-1 ASSQGTLSTDTQY
TRBJ2-7 TRBV12-3/TRBV12-4 ASSFGQAKAYEQY
TRBJ1-6 TRBV6-1 ASSNHRGGSPLH
TRBJ2-3 TRBV5-1 ASKRLAGVADTQY
TRBJ2-7 TRBV7-9 ASSYSGAPAYEQY
TRBJ2-7 TRBV5-1 ASSPGDSSYEQY
TRBJ2-6 TRBV4-3 ASSQAAGSGSGANVLT
TRBJ2-3 TRBV5-1 ASSLASRGDTQY
TRBJ2-7 TRBV18 ASSPSWGQGSYEQY